Listed here are 3 T cell receptor beta chains from one sample, sequenced in a study of cytomegalovirus exposure and HLA in healthy donors. PCR used 60 Vbeta primers and 13 Jbeta primers. The protocol was immunoSEQ multiplex PCR, while the TCRdb copy is restricted to in-frame clones and leaves out a portion. The table includes 130,000 or so clones, roughly 88% detected once. Sequencing was performed on PBMCs. These receptors were taken from a woman aged 18 to 35 in good health and CMV-seropositive.

This sequence joins TRBV11-3 and TRBJ2-1, with 9 bases matching TRBD2. This CDR3 region has 15 residues. Germline V CDR1 and CDR2: SGHNT, YENEEA. Unmatched junction bases numbered 5, after V lost 1 base and J lost 7 bases. The CDR3 DNA is TGTGCCAGCAGCTTAGCTAGCGGGGTAATGAATGAGCAGTTCTTC. As protein: CASSLASGVMNEQFF.

The V call is TRBV6-5, the J call TRBJ1-2; D is possibly TRBD1 (6 bases). Germline V gene data show CDR1 as MNHEY and CDR2 as SVGAGI. The CDR3 has 15 residues. Deletions cut 5 bases from V and 4 bases from J, with 17 bases between. CDR3 sequence (DNA): TGTGCCAGCAGTCAGACCTCGTGGACAGTCTATGGCTACACCTTC. The encoded protein is CASSQTSWTVYGYTF.

CDR3: CASSLLAGAQETQYF. CDR3 nucleotides: TGTGCCAGCAGCCTACTAGCGGGGGCGCAAGAGACCCAGTACTTC. The rearrangement joins TRBV6-5 to TRBJ2-5; TRBD2 agrees at 11 bases. With V trimmed by 6 bases and J by 2 bases, 5 bases remained unmatched. The germline gives CDR1 MNHEY, CDR2 SVGAGI. CDR3 size: 15 residues.